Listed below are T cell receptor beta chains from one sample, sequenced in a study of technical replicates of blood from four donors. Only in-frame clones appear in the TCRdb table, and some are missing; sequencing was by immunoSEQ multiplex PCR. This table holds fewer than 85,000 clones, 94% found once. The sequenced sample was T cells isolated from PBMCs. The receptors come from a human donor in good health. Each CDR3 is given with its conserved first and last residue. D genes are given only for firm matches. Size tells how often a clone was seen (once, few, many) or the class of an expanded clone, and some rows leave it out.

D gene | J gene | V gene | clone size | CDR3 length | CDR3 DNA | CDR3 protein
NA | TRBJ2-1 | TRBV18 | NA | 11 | TGTGCCAGCATAATAGCGGAAGAGCAGTTCTTC | CASIIAEEQFF
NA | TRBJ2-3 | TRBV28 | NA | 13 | TGTGCCAGCAGTTTTACACAGGTAGATACGCAGTATTTT | CASSFTQVDTQYF
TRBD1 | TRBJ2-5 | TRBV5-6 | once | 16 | TGTGCCAGCAGCCTAAAGAGACAGGGGATCCCGGAGACCCAGTACTTC | CASSLKRQGIPETQYF
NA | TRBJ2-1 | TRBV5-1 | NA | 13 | TGCGCCAGCAGCTTGGGAGTGGACAATGAGCAGTTCTTC | CASSLGVDNEQFF
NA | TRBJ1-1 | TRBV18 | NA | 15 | TGTGCCAGCTCACCGTCAGGGGACCGGAACACTGAAGCTTTCTTT | CASSPSGDRNTEAFF
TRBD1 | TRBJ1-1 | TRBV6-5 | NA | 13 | TGTGCCAGTGCGGACAGGGCTAACACTGAAGCTTTCTTT | CASADRANTEAFF
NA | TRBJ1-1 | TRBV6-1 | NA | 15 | TGTGCCAGCAGTGAAGGGGGAGGGGGGAACACTGAAGCTTTCTTT | CASSEGGGGNTEAFF
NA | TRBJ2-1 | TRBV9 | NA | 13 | TGTGCCAGCAGCTCTCAGCGGTACAATGAGCAGTTCTTC | CASSSQRYNEQFF
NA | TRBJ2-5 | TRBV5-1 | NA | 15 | TGCGCCAGCAGCTTGGAACGGAACACGGGGGAGACCCAGTACTTC | CASSLERNTGETQYF
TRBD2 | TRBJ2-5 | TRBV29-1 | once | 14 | TGCAGCGCCGTAGCGGGAGGGTTCCAAGAGACCCAGTACTTC | CSAVAGGFQETQYF
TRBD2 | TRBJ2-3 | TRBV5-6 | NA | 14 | TGTGCCAGCAGCTTGGGGACTAGCCTAGATACGCAGTATTTT | CASSLGTSLDTQYF
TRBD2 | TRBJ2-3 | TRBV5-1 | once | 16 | TGCGCCAGCAGATCACAGACTAGCGTTTCGTTTCATACGCAGTATTTT | CASRSQTSVSFHTQYF
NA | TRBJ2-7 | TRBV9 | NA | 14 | TGTGCCAGCAGCGTAGGAGGATTCAACTACGAGCAGTACTTC | CASSVGGFNYEQYF
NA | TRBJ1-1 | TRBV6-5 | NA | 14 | TGTGCCAGCAGTTACGATCAGGGGAACACTGAAGCTTTCTTT | CASSYDQGNTEAFF
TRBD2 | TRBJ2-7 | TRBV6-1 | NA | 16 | TGTGCCAGCAGTGAAGCCGGGACTAGGAGCTCCTACGAGCAGTACTTC | CASSEAGTRSSYEQYF
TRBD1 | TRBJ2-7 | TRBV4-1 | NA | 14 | TGCGCCAGCAGCCGGTTAGACAGGGGATACGAGCAGTACTTC | CASSRLDRGYEQYF
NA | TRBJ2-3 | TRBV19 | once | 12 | TGTGCCAGTAAGAGCTTCTCAGATACGCAGTATTTT | CASKSFSDTQYF
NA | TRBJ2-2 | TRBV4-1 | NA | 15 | TGCGCCAGCAGCGGCGGGAAGGAGGGCACCGGGGAGCTGTTTTTT | CASSGGKEGTGELFF
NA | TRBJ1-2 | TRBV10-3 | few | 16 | TGTGCCATCAGTGAGTCGGACTGGAGTACTAACTATGGCTACACCTTC | CAISESDWSTNYGYTF
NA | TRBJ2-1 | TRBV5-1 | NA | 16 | TGCGCCAGCAGCTTGATCGACCAGGCCCCCTACAATGAGCAGTTCTTC | CASSLIDQAPYNEQFF
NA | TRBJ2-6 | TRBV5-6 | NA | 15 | TGTGCCAGCAGCTTAGGAGGGCCGGGGGCCAACGTCCTGACTTTC | CASSLGGPGANVLTF
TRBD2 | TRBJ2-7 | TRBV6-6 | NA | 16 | TGTGCCAGCAGTTACCTAGCGGGAGATCTCGCGTACGAGCAGTACTTC | CASSYLAGDLAYEQYF
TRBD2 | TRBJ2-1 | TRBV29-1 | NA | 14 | TGCAGCGTTGAGCTGGGACTAGGAAACAATGAGCAGTTCTTC | CSVELGLGNNEQFF
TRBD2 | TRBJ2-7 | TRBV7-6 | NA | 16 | TGTGCCAGCAGCTTGGTATATGGACTAGCGGGAGATAGGCAGTACTTC | CASSLVYGLAGDRQYF
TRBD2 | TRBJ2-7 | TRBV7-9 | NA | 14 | TGTGCCAGCAGCTTGACTAGCGGGTCCTACGAGCAGTACTTC | CASSLTSGSYEQYF
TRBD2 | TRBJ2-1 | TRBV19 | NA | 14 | TGTGCCAGTAGTATTCAGCGGGAGGGCCATGAGCAGTTCTTC | CASSIQREGHEQFF
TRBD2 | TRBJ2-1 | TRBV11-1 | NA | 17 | TGTGCCAGCAGCTTAGCCACCGGGACTAGCGGGGTTAATGAGCAGTTCTTC | CASSLATGTSGVNEQFF
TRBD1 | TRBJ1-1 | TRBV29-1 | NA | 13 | TGCAGCGTTGACGGACAGGGCAACACTGAAGCTTTCTTT | CSVDGQGNTEAFF
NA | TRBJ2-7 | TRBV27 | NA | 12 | TGTGCCAGCAGCCTAGGGGGCTACGAGCAGTACTTC | CASSLGGYEQYF
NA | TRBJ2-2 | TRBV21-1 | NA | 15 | TGTGCCAGCAGCAAGAGAGGCAGGGACACCGGGGAGCTGTTTTTT | CASSKRGRDTGELFF
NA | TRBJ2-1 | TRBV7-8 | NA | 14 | TGTGCCAGCAGCCTTCGACAGTCCTACAATGAGCAGTTCTTC | CASSLRQSYNEQFF
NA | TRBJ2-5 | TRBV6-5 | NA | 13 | TGTGCCAGCAGTTACAGGGCAGGGGAGACCCAGTACTTC | CASSYRAGETQYF
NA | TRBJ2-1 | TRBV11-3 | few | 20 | TGTGCCAGCAGCTTAGATATTTGGGTGGCAGGAATGACAACAGACAATGAGCAGTTCTTC | CASSLDIWVAGMTTDNEQFF
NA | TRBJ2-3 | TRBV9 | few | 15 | TGTGCCAGCAGCGTACGCCCAGGGAGCACAGATACGCAGTATTTT | CASSVRPGSTDTQYF
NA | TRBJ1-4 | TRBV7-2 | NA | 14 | TGTGCCAGCAGCCGAAACGGGGGGGTAGAAAAACTGTTTTTT | CASSRNGGVEKLFF
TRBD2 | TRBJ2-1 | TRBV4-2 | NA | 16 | TGTGCCAGCAGCCTGAATCTAGCGGGAGGTTACAATGAGCAGTTCTTC | CASSLNLAGGYNEQFF